This TCR beta chain was sequenced during a study of T cell responses to AZD1222 COVID-19 vaccine. Points from the study as a whole: Of spike-specific TCRs, nearly half reportedly target regions left unmutated in variants.

The CDR3 is 14 residues long. CDR1 is SGHRS and CDR2 is YFSETQ in the germline V gene. The V end lost 4 bases, the J end lost 7 bases, and 15 bases lay between the germline ends. Turning to this clone: The antigen is not known.

The repertoire was sequenced with immunoSEQ multiplex PCR; TCRdb's copy has only in-frame clones and lacks some. The table has approximately 100,000 clones, roughly nine tenths seen once. The source of this sequence is an adult in good health. This chain connects TRBV5-1 to TRBJ2-1; D could derive from TRBD1 or TRBD2 (6 bases each). The material was peripheral blood, obtained on day 0 of AZD1222 vaccination. Here the CDR3 reads CASSPLGGQNEQFF. CDR3 nucleotides: TGCGCCAGCAGCCCTTTAGGGGGGCAAAATGAGCAGTTCTTC. Looking up the rest from reference TRBV5-1 and TRBJ2-1 gives the full variable domain: KAGVTQTPRYLIKTRGQQVTLSCSPISGHRSVSWYQQTPGQGLQFLFEYFSETQRNKGNFPGRFSGRQFSNSRSEMNVSTLELGDSALYLCASSPLGGQNEQFFGPGTRLTVL.